This TCR beta chain is drawn from a study of sequential checkpoint blockade in melanoma (dated by TCRdb to between 2018 and 2021). A note on the overall study: Using 1:1 randomization, the trial assigned patients either to first-line nivolumab followed by ipilimumab (arm A) or to ipilimumab followed by nivolumab (arm B). Maintenance nivolumab came after both trial sequences.

The CDR3 goes from the cysteine to the phenylalanine over 15 residues. Only the CDR3 DNA is retained, 45 bases long and in frame from the first base. Trimming accounts for 5 bases at V and 4 bases at J, while the number of junction bases matched to no gene is 9. The germline V gene (reference sequence) yields SGHNT for CDR1 and YYREEE for CDR2. About this clone: Which antigen it targets is not known. Base quality data are lacking; no much larger clone is found one base away.

Reading the label with the study, this specimen's treatment or condition is: randomized to nivolumab then ipilimumab (arm A) or the reverse (arm B). No trial patient had received prior DNA-damaging chemotherapy. Thawed PBMCs were sorted on a FACS Aria II flow cytometer to isolate live CD3+CD8+ cells negative for CD19 and CD56. Samples came from patients with melanoma in CheckMate 064, a randomized, open-label phase II trial of sequential checkpoint blockade. Peripheral blood mononuclear cells were obtained through leukapheresis, purified using Ficoll-Paque, and frozen in human serum containing roughly 10% DMSO. Immediately after sorting, the purity of sorted blood CD3+CD8+ cells was verified to be >95%, after which DNA was extracted. TCRbeta CDR3 regions were immunosequenced from genomic DNA with the immunoSEQ Assay. Before high-throughput sequencing, the genomic DNA was amplified using bias-controlled multiplex PCR. On the study's bioinformatics: To quantify the absolute abundance of each unique TCRbeta CDR3 region, the sequences were collapsed and filtered. Clonality, defined as 1 minus Pielou's evenness, was calculated using only productive rearrangements. Clones with significantly greater frequencies in on-treatment versus baseline samples were identified using a previously published method. TCRdb took over this immuneACCESS table, retaining in-frame rearrangements with V and J assigned. Such tables are incomplete; in checked studies, under half of the missing clones stem from an unresolved V gene, and the remainder is unexplained. The DNA was the basis for D and trimming; V, J and clone size are from that table. The sample contains about 16,000 clones, more than 85% of them found a single time. The ten largest clones represent roughly a quarter of the sample.

On the study overall, not on this receptor specifically: The model for predicting response that combines TCR metrics with mutation burden needs to be validated in larger, independent patient cohorts.

Sequencing used CD8+ T cells sorted from blood (inferred from file names), obtained from a patient given nivolumab and ipilimumab in sequence. This receptor was taken from a human donor with melanoma. Here the chain combines TRBV5-4 and TRBJ1-1, with 9 central nucleotides matching TRBD1. The bases are TGTGCCAGCAGTTTGACACAGGGGGCTGGCACTGAAGCTTTCTTT. Translation gives CASSLTQGAGTEAFF.